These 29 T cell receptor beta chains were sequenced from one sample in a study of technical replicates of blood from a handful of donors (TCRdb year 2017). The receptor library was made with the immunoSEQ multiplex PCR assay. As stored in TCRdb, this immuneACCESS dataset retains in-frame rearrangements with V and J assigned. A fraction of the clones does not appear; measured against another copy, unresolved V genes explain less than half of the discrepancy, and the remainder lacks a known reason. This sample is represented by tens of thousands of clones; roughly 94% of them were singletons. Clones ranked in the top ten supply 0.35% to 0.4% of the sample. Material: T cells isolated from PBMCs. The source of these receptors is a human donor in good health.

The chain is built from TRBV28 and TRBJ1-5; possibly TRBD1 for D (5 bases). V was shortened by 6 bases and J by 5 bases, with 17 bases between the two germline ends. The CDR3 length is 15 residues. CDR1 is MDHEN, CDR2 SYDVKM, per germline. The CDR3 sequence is CASRPTGTLYQPQHF. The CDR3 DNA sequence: TGTGCCAGCAGACCGACCGGGACTCTCTATCAGCCCCAGCATTTT.

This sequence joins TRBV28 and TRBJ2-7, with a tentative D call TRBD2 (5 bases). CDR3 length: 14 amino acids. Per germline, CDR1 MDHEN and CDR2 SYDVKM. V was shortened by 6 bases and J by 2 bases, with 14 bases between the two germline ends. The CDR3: CASRTGIMTYEQYF. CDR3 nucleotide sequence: TGTGCCAGCAGAACCGGGATCATGACCTACGAGCAGTACTTC.

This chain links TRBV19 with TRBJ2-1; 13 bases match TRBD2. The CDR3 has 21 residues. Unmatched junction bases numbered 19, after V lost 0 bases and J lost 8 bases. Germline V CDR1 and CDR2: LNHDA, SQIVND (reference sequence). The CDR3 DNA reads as TGTGCCAGTAGTATAGATCCGACGGGTTTGACTAGCGGGAGGCTAAGCGATGAGCAGTTCTTC. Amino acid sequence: CASSIDPTGLTSGRLSDEQFF.

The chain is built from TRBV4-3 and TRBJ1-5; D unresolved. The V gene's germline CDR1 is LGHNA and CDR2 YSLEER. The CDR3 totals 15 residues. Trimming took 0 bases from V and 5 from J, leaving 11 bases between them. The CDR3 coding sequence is TGCGCCAGCAGCCAAGACGGCGGGATAGATCAGCCCCAGCATTTT. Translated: CASSQDGGIDQPQHF.

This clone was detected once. The CDR3 sequence is CASSLPGTTEKLFF. The CDR3 region has the DNA TGTGCCAGCAGTTTACCTGGGACAACTGAAAAACTGTTTTTT. V is TRBV28 and J is TRBJ1-4; maybe TRBD1 (6 bases). The germline gives CDR1 MDHEN, CDR2 SYDVKM. With 2 bases removed from V and 7 bases from J, the gap between germline ends came to 11 bases. CDR3 size: 14 residues.

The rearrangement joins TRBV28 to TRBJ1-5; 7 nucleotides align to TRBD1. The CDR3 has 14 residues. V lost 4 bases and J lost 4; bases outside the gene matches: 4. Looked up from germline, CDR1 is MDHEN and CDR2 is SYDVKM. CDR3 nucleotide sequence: TGTGCCAGCAGTTGGGACAGAGCTAATCAGCCCCAGCATTTT. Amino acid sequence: CASSWDRANQPQHF.

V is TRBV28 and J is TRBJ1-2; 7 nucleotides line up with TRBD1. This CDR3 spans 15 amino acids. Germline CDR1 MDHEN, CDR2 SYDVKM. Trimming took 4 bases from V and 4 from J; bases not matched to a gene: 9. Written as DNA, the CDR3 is TGTGCCAGCAGTTCATGGGGGACAGCCTTCTATGGCTACACCTTC. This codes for CASSSWGTAFYGYTF.

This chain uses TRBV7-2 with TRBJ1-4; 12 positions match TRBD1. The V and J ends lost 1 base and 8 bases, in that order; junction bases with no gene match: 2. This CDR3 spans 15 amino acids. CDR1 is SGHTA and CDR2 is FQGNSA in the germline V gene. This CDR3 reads CASSLGGQGAEKLFF. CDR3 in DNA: TGTGCCAGCAGCTTAGGGGGACAGGGGGCCGAAAAACTGTTTTTT.

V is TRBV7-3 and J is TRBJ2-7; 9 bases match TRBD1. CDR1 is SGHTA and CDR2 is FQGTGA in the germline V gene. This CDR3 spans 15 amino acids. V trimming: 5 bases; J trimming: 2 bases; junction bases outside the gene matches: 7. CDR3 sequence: CASSQDGTGTYEQYF. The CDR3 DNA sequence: TGTGCCAGCAGCCAAGACGGGACAGGGACCTACGAGCAGTACTTC.

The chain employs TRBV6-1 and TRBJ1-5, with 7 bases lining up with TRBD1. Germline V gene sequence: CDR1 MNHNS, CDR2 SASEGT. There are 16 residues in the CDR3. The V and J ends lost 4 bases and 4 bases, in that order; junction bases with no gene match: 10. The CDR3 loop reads CASSVSGQDWNQPQHF. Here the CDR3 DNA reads TGTGCCAGCAGTGTTTCTGGACAGGACTGGAATCAGCCCCAGCATTTT.

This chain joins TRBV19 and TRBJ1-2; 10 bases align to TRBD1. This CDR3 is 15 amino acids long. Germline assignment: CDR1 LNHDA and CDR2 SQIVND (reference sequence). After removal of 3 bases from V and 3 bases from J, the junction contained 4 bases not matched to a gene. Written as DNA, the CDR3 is TGTGCCAGTAGTATGCAGACAGGGGGCGACTATGGCTACACCTTC. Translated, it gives CASSMQTGGDYGYTF.

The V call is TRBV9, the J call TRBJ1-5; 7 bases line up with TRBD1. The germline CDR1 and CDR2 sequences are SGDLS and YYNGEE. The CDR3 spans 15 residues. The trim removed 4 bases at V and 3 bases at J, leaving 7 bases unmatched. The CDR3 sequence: CASSRTRGPNQPQHF. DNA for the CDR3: TGTGCCAGCAGCCGGACAAGGGGGCCCAATCAGCCCCAGCATTTT.

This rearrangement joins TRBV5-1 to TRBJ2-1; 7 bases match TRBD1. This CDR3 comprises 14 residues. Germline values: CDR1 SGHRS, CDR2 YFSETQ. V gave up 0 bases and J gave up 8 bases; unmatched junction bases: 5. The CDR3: CASSLGQGPYEQFF. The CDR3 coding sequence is TGCGCCAGCAGCTTGGGACAGGGCCCCTATGAGCAGTTCTTC.

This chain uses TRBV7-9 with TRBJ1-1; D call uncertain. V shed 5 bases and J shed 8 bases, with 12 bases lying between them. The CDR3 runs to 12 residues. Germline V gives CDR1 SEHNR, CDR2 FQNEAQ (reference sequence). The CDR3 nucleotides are TGTGCCAGCAGCCCAGCCCGGCGGGAAGCTTTCTTT. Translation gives CASSPARREAFF.

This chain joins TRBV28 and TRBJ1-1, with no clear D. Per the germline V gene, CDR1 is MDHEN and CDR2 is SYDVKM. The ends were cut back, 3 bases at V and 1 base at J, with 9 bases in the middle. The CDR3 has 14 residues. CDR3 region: CASSFLAGNTEAFF. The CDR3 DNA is TGTGCCAGCAGTTTCCTGGCGGGGAACACTGAAGCTTTCTTT.

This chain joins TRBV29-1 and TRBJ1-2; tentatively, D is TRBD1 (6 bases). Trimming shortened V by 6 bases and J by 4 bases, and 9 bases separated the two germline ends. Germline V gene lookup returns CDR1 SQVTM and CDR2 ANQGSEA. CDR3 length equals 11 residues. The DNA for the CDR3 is TGCAGCGTCGGACAGTTCTATGGCTACACCTTC. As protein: CSVGQFYGYTF.

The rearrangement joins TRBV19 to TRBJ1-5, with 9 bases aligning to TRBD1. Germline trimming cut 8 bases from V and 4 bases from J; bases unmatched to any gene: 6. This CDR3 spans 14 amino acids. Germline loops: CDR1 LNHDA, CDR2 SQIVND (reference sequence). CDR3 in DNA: TGTGCCAGTCGAGGGACAGGGTATAATCAGCCCCAGCATTTT. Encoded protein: CASRGTGYNQPQHF.

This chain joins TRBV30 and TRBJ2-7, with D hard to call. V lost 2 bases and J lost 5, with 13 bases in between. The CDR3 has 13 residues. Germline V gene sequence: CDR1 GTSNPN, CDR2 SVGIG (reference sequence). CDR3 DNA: TGTGCCTGGAGTAAACATACTACCAACGAGCAGTACTTC. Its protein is CAWSKHTTNEQYF.

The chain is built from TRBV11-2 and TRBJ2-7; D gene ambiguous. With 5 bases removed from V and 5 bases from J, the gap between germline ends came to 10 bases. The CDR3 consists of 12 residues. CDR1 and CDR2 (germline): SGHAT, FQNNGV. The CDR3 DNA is TGTGCCAGCAGCCTGACACCAGACGAGCAGTACTTC. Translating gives CASSLTPDEQYF.

The CDR3 protein is CASSLREVPDTQYF. The CDR3 DNA follows: TGTGCCAGCAGCCTCCGGGAGGTGCCAGATACGCAGTATTTT. The chain carries TRBV7-9 and TRBJ2-3, with TRBD2 identical over 7 bases. Germline V lookup: CDR1 SEHNR, CDR2 FQNEAQ (reference sequence). The CDR3 length is 14 residues. The J segment lost 4 bases and the V segment lost 5 bases, leaving 6 bases of the junction unmatched. The variable domain in full, completed from reference TRBV7-9 and TRBJ2-3, reads DTGVSQNPRHKITKRGQNVTFRCDPISEHNRLYWYRQTLGQGPEFLTYFQNEAQLEKSRLLSDRFSAERPKGSFSTLEIQRTEQGDSAMYLCASSLREVPDTQYFGPGTRLTVL.

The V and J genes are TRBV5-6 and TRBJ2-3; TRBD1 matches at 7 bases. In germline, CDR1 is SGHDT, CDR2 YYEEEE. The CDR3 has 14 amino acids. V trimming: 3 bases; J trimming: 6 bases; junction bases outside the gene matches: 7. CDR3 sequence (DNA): TGTGCCAGCAGCTCAGACAGGGTACGTGATACGCAGTATTTT. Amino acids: CASSSDRVRDTQYF. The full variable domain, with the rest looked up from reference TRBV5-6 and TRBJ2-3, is DAGVTQSPTHLIKTRGQQVTLRCSPKSGHDTVSWYQQALGQGPQFIFQYYEEEERQRGNFPDRFSGHQFPNYSSELNVNALLLGDSALYLCASSSDRVRDTQYFGPGTRLTVL.

The CDR3 is CASSQGGTSGRTHNEQFF. CDR3 nucleotides: TGTGCCAGCAGCCAAGGGGGGACTAGCGGGCGTACGCACAATGAGCAGTTCTTC. The J gene is TRBJ2-1, the V gene TRBV4-2, with TRBD2 matching 12 bases. J lost 5 bases, V lost 1 base, and 9 bases had no gene match. Germline V gene lookup returns CDR1 LGHNA and CDR2 YNFKEQ. The CDR3 sequence is 18 residues long.

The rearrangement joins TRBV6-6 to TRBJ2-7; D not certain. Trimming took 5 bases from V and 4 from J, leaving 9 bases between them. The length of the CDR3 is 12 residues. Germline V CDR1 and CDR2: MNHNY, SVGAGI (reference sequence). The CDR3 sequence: CASSITYYEQYF. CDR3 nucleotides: TGTGCCAGCAGTATAACTTATTACGAGCAGTACTTC.

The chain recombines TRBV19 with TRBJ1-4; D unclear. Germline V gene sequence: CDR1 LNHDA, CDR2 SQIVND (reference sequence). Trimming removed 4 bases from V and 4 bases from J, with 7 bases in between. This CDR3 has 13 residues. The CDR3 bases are TGTGCCAGTAGTAACAGCCTTAATGAAAAACTGTTTTTT. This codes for CASSNSLNEKLFF.

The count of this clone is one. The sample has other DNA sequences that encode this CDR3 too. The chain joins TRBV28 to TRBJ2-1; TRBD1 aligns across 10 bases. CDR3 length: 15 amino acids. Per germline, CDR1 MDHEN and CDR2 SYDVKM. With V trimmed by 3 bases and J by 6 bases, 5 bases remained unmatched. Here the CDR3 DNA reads TGTGCCAGCAGTTTCCCGGGACAGGGGATCAATGAGCAGTTCTTC. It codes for CASSFPGQGINEQFF. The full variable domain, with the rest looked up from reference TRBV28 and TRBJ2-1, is DVKVTQSSRYLVKRTGEKVFLECVQDMDHENMFWYRQDPGLGLRLIYFSYDVKMKEKGDIPEGYSVSREKKERFSLILESASTNQTSMYLCASSFPGQGINEQFFGPGTRLTVL.

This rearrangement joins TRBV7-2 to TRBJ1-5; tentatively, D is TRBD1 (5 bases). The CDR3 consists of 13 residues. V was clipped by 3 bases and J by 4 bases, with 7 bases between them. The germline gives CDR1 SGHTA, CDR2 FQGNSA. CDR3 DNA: TGTGCCAGCAGCTTGACAGAAAATCAGCCCCAGCATTTT. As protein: CASSLTENQPQHF.

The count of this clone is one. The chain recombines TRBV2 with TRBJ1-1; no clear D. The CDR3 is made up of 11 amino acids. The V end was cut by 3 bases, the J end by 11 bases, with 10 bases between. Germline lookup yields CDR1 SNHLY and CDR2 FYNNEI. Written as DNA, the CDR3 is TGTGCCAGCAGTGAGGGAGTGGGGGCTTTCTTT. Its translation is CASSEGVGAFF.

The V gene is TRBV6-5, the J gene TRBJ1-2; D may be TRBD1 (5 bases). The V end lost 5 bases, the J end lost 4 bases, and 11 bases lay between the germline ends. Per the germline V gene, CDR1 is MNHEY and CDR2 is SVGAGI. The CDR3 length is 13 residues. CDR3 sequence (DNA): TGTGCCAGCAGTCCTTCGGGGGTCTATGGCTACACCTTC. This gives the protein CASSPSGVYGYTF.

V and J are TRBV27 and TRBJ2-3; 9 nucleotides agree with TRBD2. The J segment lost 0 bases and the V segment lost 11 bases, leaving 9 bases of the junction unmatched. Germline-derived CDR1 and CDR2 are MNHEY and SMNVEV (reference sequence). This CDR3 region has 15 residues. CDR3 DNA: TGTGCCGTTCGCGGGGGGGCGGCTAGCACAGATACGCAGTATTTT. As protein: CAVRGGAASTDTQYF.